The present T cell receptor beta chain was sequenced within a study of shared clonotypes between healthy human individuals (dated by TCRdb to about 2020). General notes on the study: Three men and a couple of women, aged 18 to 49 years, made up the cohort. For each donor, three plates each were used for CD4 naive and CD4 memory, two plates were used for CD8 naive, and one plate was used for CD8 memory. The study deeply sequenced blood TCR repertoires of about five healthy adults to estimate repertoire size and the extent of clonotype sharing between individuals. To increase sequencing depth and limit assay-specific biases, different laboratories used diverse techniques to prepare libraries and sequence TCR repertoires. Per donor, leukapheresis produced somewhere between about 0.94 and 8.9 billion PBMCs.

On the study overall, not on this receptor specifically: Sampling was restricted to blood, and TCR repertoires in tissues likely differ from the TCR repertoires found in blood. The small number of donors limited the genetic and exposure-history diversity represented. Compared with non-shared clonotypes, the clonotypes found in all four sorted-subset donors had higher generation probabilities. Naive subsets generally had larger estimated clonotype richness than memory subsets did. Sharing across a handful of donors was observed for roughly 5% of naive CD4, 3.5% of naive CD8, 2% to 2.5% of memory CD4, and 0.4% of memory CD8 clonotypes. Even with the large sequencing depth, rarefaction of the sorted-subset datasets indicated that sequencing was incomplete. Pairwise subsampling led to the expectation that sequencing depth would affect the degree of clonotype sharing among donors.

The germline V gene supplies CDR1 SGHVS and CDR2 FNYEAQ. From its cysteine to its phenylalanine, the CDR3 spans 15 amino acids. Of all the DNA, just the CDR3 is kept, 45 bases in frame from base 1. After removal of 5 bases from V and 5 bases from J, the junction retains 6 bases not matched to a gene. Using the deep immunoSEQ assay, multiplex PCR amplified TCR CDR3 regions from genomic DNA. Genomic DNA extracted from each cell subset was distributed evenly over all wells of several immunoSEQ 96-well plates, and each plate served as one replicate. For sorted subsets, around 200 ng genomic DNA, equal to some 30,000 T cell genomes, was loaded into each replicate PCR. Purified libraries were quantified with a Qubit 3.0 fluorometer, sized on a Bioanalyzer 2100, and re-quantified with the KAPA Library Quantification kit. A separate single-read 150-cycle Illumina NextSeq 550 flow cell was used to sequence each immunoSEQ 96-well plate. The paper's data handling went like this. Because the immunoSEQ output included only junctional sequences and no quality scores, the filtering could not be the same as the filtering used for full-length reads. Sequences were annotated with PyIR, a Python wrapper for IgBLAST v1.9, and V/J genes and CDR3 were assigned using IMGT germline references. Reads with weak V/J assignments (E-value above 1e-6), missing CDR3, stop codons, out-of-frame junctions, or ambiguous translated residues were removed. V3J clonotypes were defined as sequences sharing an identical inferred V gene, J gene, and CDR3 amino acid sequence. Percentage overlap between repertoires was computed as shared unique clonotypes divided by the size of the smaller repertoire. RTK rarefaction, the Chao1 estimator, and Recon v2.1 estimates of unobserved clonotypes were used to assess repertoire richness. Generation probabilities for all TCRbeta clonotypes obtained by the gDNA method from a few donors were computed using OLGA. The source is immuneACCESS, and TCRdb retained only in-frame sequences with V and J called. Part of the clones is not carried over; for the studies checked, unresolved V genes explain less than half of this, and the remainder is unexplained. That table is the source of V, J and clone size, and D and trimming were worked out from the DNA. Counted in this sample were hundreds of thousands of clones; approximately 90% of them appeared once. The ten largest clonotypes hold about 24% of the sample.

CD8 naive samples consisted of CD45RO-negative cells that were positively selected for CCR7, yielding a CD45RA+CCR7+ population without TemRA cells. Donors were healthy HIV-negative adults with no recently reported acute infections or vaccinations. All donors were Caucasian adults living in Nashville, Tennessee, USA. Blood was obtained by leukapheresis, after which PBMCs were separated by Ficoll-Histopaque density gradient centrifugation and cryopreserved in liquid nitrogen vapor phase. Analytical flow cytometry was used to check the purity and quantity of every magnetically sorted T cell population. Genomic DNA was isolated from each sorted fraction and quantified by UV absorbance on a Nanodrop 2000c. About this clone itself: It has no known antigen specificity. No much larger clone exists at a distance of one base, and base qualities are not known.

The V and J genes are TRBV7-6 and TRBJ2-2; TRBD2 lines up with 9 middle nucleotides. This TCR was recovered from a man aged 25 to 40 in good health. Sequenced material: naive CD8+ T cells sorted from blood. According to the study, the label for this sample's cell subset or site signals: CD45RA+CCR7+. The sequenced DNA: TGTGCCAGCAGCCCTGTAGCGGGAGAGACCGGGGAGCTGTTTTTT. Its protein is CASSPVAGETGELFF.